These 5 T cell receptor beta chains originate from one sample sequenced in a study of blood T cell repertoires in COVID-19. Sequencing used immunoSEQ multiplex PCR; TCRdb keeps in-frame clones, though not all of them. The table has tens of thousands of clones, 85% to 90% seen once. The specimen sequenced was peripheral blood. Receptors originate from a man over 45 with acute or convalescent COVID-19.

V gene TRBV29-1 combines with J gene TRBJ2-2; 9 bases are a match to TRBD2. This CDR3 spans 16 amino acids. Germline loops: CDR1 SQVTM, CDR2 ANQGSEA. V dropped 5 bases and J dropped 4; count of bases not matched to a gene: 11. CDR3 nucleotides: TGCAGCGTTTCTACGCCGGGACTAGCATCCACCGGGGAGCTGTTTTTT. It specifies CSVSTPGLASTGELFF.

CDR3 coding DNA: TGCGCCAGCGGGGGACTAGCGGGAGGGAGCACAGATACGCAGTATTTT. This codes for CASGGLAGGSTDTQYF. The chain is built from TRBV5-1 and TRBJ2-3; 16 bases fit TRBD2. The CDR3 covers 16 residues. V trimming: 7 bases; J trimming: 0 bases; junction bases outside the gene matches: 2. Germline CDR1 is SGHRS and CDR2 is YFSETQ.

This chain connects TRBV27 to TRBJ1-1, with TRBD1 identical over 7 bases. The germline V gene has CDR1 MNHEY and CDR2 SMNVEV (reference sequence). With V trimmed by 4 bases and J by 4 bases, 6 bases remained unmatched. There are 14 residues in the CDR3. The CDR3 is CASSSLQGITEAFF. The DNA of the CDR3 is TGTGCCAGCAGTTCCCTACAGGGGATCACTGAAGCTTTCTTT.

V is TRBV14 and J is TRBJ1-1, with 7 bases matching TRBD1. The CDR3 has 13 residues. The V and J ends lost 4 bases and 7 bases, in that order; junction bases with no gene match: 6. Per the germline V gene, CDR1 is SGHDN and CDR2 is FVKESK. The CDR3 DNA reads TGTGCCAGCAGCCCAGGGACAGTTGGTGAAGCTTTCTTT. Translated: CASSPGTVGEAFF.

Comment on this clone: Germline is not matched at one junction end, which may reflect a read error. The gene calls are TRBV30 and TRBJ2-2; possibly TRBD2 for D (6 bases). CDR1 and CDR2 from the germline V gene are GTSNPN and SVGIG (reference sequence). This CDR3 is built from 16 residues. The CDR3 region has the DNA TGTGCCCGGAGGGGTGTGGCGGGGTTAAGCACCGGGGAGCTGTTTTTT. Encoded protein: CARRGVAGLSTGELFF. Full variable domain (outside the CDR3, taken from reference TRBV30 and TRBJ2-2): SQTIHQWPATLVQPVGSPLSLECTVEGTSNPNLYWYRQAAGRGLQLLFYSVGIGQISSEVPQNLSASRPQDRQFILSSKKLLLSDSGFYLCARRGVAGLSTGELFFGEGSRLTVL.